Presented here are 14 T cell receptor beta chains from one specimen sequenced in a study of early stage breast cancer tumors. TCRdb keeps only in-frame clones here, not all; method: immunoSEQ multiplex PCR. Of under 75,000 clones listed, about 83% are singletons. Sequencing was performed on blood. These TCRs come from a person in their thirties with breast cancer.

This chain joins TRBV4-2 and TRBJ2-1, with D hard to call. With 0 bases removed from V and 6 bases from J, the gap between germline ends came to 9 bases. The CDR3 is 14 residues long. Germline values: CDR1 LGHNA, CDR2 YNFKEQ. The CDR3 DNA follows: TGTGCCAGCAGCCAAGATGGAAACTCCAATGAGCAGTTCTTC. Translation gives CASSQDGNSNEQFF.

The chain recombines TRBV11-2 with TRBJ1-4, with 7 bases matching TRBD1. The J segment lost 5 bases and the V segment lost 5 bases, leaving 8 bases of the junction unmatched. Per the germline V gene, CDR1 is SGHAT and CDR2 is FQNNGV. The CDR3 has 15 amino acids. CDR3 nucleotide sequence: TGTGCCAGCAGCCCTCCGGGACAGAAAAATGAAAAACTGTTTTTT. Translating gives CASSPPGQKNEKLFF.

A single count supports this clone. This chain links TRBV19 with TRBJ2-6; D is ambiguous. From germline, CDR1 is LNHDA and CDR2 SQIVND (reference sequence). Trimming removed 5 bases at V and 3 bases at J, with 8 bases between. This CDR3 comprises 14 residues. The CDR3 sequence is CASSPNIGANVLTF. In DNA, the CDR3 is TGTGCCAGTAGTCCAAATATTGGGGCCAACGTCCTGACTTTC.

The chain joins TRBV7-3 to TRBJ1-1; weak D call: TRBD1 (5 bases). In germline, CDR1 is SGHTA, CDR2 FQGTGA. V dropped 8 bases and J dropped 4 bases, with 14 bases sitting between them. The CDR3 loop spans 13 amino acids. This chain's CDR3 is CASGSRGGTEAFF. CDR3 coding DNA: TGTGCCAGCGGATCTAGGGGAGGCACTGAAGCTTTCTTT.

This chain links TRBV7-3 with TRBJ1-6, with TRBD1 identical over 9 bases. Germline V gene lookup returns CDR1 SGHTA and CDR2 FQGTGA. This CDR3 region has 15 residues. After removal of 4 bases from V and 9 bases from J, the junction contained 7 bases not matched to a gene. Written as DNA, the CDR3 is TGTGCCAGCAGCTGGGGACAGGGAGGTGGTTCACCCCTCCACTTT. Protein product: CASSWGQGGGSPLHF.

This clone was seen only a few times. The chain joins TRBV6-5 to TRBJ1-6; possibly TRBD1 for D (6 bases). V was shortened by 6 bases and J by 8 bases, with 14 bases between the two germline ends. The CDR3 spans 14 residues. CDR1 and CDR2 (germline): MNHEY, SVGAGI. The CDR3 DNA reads TGTGCCAGCAGACGGGACATCTGGGATTCACCCCTCCACTTT. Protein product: CASRRDIWDSPLHF.

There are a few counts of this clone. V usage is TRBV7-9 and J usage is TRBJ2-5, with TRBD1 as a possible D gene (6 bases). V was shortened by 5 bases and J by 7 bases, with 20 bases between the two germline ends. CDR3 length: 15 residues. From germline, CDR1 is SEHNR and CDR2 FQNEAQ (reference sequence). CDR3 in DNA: TGTGCCAGCAGCCATCCCCTACAGGGAGTGGTGACCCAGTACTTC. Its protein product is CASSHPLQGVVTQYF.

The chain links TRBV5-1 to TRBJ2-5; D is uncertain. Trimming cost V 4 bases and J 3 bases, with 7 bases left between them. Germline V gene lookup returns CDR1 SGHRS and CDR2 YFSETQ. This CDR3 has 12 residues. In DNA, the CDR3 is TGCGCCAGCAGCGGTGGCAAAGAGACCCAGTACTTC. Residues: CASSGGKETQYF.

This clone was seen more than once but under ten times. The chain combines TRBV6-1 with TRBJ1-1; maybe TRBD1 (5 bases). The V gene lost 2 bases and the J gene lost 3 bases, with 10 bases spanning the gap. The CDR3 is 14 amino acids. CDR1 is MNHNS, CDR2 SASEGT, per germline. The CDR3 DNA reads TGTGCCAGCAGTGAACGGGGCGATGACACTGAAGCTTTCTTT. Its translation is CASSERGDDTEAFF.

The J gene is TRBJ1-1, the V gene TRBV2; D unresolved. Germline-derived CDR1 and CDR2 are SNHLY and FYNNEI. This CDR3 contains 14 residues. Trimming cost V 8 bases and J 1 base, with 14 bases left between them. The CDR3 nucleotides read TGTGCCAGCCTACTGACACCTGGGAACACTGAAGCTTTCTTT. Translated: CASLLTPGNTEAFF.

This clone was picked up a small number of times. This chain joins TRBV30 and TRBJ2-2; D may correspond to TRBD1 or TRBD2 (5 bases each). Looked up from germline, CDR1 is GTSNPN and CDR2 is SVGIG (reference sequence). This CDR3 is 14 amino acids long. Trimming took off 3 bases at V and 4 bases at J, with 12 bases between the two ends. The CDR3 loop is CAWSREFATGELFF. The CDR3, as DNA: TGTGCCTGGAGCAGGGAGTTCGCCACCGGGGAGCTGTTTTTT.

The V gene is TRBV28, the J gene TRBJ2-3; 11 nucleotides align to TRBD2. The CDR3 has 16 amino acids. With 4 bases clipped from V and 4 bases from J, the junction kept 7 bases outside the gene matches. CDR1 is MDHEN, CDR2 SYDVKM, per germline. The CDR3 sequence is CASSYTSGSRADTQYF. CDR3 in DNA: TGTGCCAGCAGTTACACTAGCGGGAGTAGAGCAGATACGCAGTATTTT.

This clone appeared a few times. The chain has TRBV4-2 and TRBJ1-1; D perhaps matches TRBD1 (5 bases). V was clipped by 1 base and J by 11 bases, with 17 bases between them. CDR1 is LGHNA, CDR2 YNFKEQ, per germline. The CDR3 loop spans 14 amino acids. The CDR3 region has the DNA TGTGCCAGCAGCCAAGTCTCGGCGGACATGCTCGCTTTCTTT. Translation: CASSQVSADMLAFF.

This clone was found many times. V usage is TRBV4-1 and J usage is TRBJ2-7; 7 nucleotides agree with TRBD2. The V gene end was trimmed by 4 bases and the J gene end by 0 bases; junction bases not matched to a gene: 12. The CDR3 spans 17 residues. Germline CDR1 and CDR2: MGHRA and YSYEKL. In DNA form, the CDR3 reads TGCGCCAGCAGCCCCAGTGCCTTGGGGGGGAGCTCCTACGAGCAGTACTTC. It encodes CASSPSALGGSSYEQYF.